This T cell receptor (beta chain) comes out of a study of TIL therapy for anti-PD-1-resistant metastatic lung cancer. Regarding time point: pre-treatment sample, taken before nivolumab and TIL therapy. The immunoSEQ assay was v3. Clones were read by immunoSEQ multiplex PCR, and TCRdb kept only the in-frame ones, dropping some. The sample lists tens of thousands of clones; roughly 66% were seen once. Losses at the gene ends were 5 bases for V and 0 bases for J; bases not matched to a gene: 10. Germline V gives CDR1 LNHDA, CDR2 SQIVND (reference sequence). CDR3 length equals 18 residues. The chain joins TRBV19 to TRBJ2-6; 7 bases are shared with TRBD1. The source material was blood, sampled at baseline. The clonotype originates from a person aged 25-85 years with non-small cell lung cancer. The CDR3 loop reads CASSSDRLTFSGANVLTF. CDR3 in DNA: TGTGCCAGTAGTTCGGACAGGCTTACGTTCTCTGGGGCCAACGTCCTGACTTTC.